These 17 T cell receptor beta chains came from one sample sequenced in a study of CD8+CD57+ T cells in acquired aplastic anemia. Genomic DNA constituted the template upon which TCR beta VDJ and CDR3 profiling was performed. TCRdb re-analysed the reads in MiXCR, keeping a single row per CDR3 protein. The table shows around 180,000 distinct CDR3 sequences, with around three fifths occurring only once. Sequences were obtained from sorted CD4+, CD8+, or CD8+CD57+ T cells (not recorded which) from PBMCs. The receptors here all came from a human donor with severe aplastic anemia or a healthy control (not recorded which).

The CDR3 spells CACGFGGNSPLHF. The DNA for the CDR3 is TGTGCCTGCGGGTTCGGCGGGAATTCACCCCTCCACTTT. V is TRBV2 and J is TRBJ1-6; D is undetermined. The germline V gene encodes CDR1 SNHLY and CDR2 FYNNEI. There are 13 residues in the CDR3. V lost 11 bases, J lost 7 bases, and 15 bases lay in between.

Ten or more counts support this clonotype. A much larger clone is a single base away; this may be a read error. The J gene is TRBJ1-2, the V gene TRBV13, with TRBD1 as a possible D gene (6 bases). Germline lookup yields CDR1 PRHDT and CDR2 FYEKMQ (reference sequence). The CDR3 extends over 14 amino acids. Trimming stripped 4 bases from V and 7 bases from J, with 16 bases between. CDR3 bases: TGTGCCAGCAGCTCAGCCATACAGGGATTTGGCTACACCTTC. Translating gives CASSSAIQGFGYTF.

In this sample, this clonotype turned up many times. CDR3 in amino acids: CASSQDPLAGGYNEQFF. CDR3 DNA: TGCGCCAGCAGCCAAGATCCCCTAGCGGGGGGTTACAATGAGCAGTTCTTC. This chain joins TRBV4-3 and TRBJ2-1; TRBD2 matches 11 bases. CDR3 length equals 17 residues. The J segment lost 4 bases and the V segment lost 0 bases, leaving 5 bases of the junction unmatched. Germline V gives CDR1 LGHNA, CDR2 YSLEER.

On this clonotype itself: A much larger clone differs by one base, so this may be a read error. The chain employs TRBV6-6 and TRBJ2-2; TRBD1 matches 11 bases. Germline lookup yields CDR1 MNHNY and CDR2 SVGAGI (reference sequence). There are 16 residues in the CDR3. The CDR3 reads CASSRGQGANTGELSF. CDR3 in DNA: TGTGCCAGCAGTCGTGGACAGGGGGCGAACACCGGGGAGCTGTCTTTT.

The chain combines TRBV5-1 with TRBJ2-2; D possibly corresponds to TRBD2 (6 bases). The CDR3 runs to 16 residues. CDR1 is SGHRS, CDR2 YFSETQ, per germline. Trimming shortened V by 0 bases and J by 1 base, and 10 bases separated the two germline ends. DNA for the CDR3: TGCGCCAGCAGCTTGGATTGGGGGGAGAACACCGGGGAGCTGTTTTTT. Translation: CASSLDWGENTGELFF.

This clonotype was counted a single time. The chain carries TRBV9 and TRBJ2-3; D unclear. The CDR3 consists of 12 residues. The V end was cut by 0 bases, the J end by 3 bases, with 2 bases between. Germline assignment: CDR1 SGDLS and CDR2 YYNGEE. CDR3 residues: CASSVGTDTQYF. Written as DNA, the CDR3 is TGTGCCAGCAGCGTAGGGACAGATACGCAGTATTTT.

The chain uses TRBV15 and TRBJ1-2; perhaps TRBD1 as D (5 bases). The ends were cut back, 0 bases at V and 8 bases at J, with 16 bases in the middle. Germline V CDR1 and CDR2: LNHNV, YYDKDF (reference sequence). The CDR3 loop spans 15 amino acids. The CDR3 here is CATSRDLRGEEGYTF. The CDR3 DNA is TGTGCCACCAGCAGAGATTTGCGAGGGGAGGAGGGCTACACCTTC.

The chain couples TRBV20-1 to TRBJ2-7; D is unclear. CDR1 is DFQATT, CDR2 SNEGSKA, per germline (reference sequence). The CDR3 extends over 13 amino acids. Trimming pared 1 base from V and 4 bases from J, leaving 11 bases between. The CDR3 sequence is CSARAGFGYEQYF. In nucleotides, the CDR3 is TGCAGTGCTAGAGCCGGCTTTGGGTACGAGCAGTACTTC.

V and J are TRBV20-1 and TRBJ1-4, with 8 bases fitting TRBD1. This CDR3 is built from 13 residues. After removal of 5 bases from V and 5 bases from J, the junction contained 4 bases not matched to a gene. Per germline, CDR1 DFQATT and CDR2 SNEGSKA (reference sequence). CDR3 coding DNA: TGCAGTGCTCCCACAGGGGGAAATGAAAAACTGTTTTTT. Translation gives CSAPTGGNEKLFF.

J is TRBJ2-1 and V is TRBV9; TRBD2 matches 7 bases. The CDR3 contains 16 residues. CDR1 SGDLS and CDR2 YYNGEE come from the germline V gene. With V trimmed by 0 bases and J by 5 bases, 8 bases remained unmatched. CDR3 DNA sequence: TGTGCCAGCAGCGTAGGTTCTAGCGGACCGGACAATGAGCAGTTCTTC. Amino acid sequence: CASSVGSSGPDNEQFF.

This chain joins TRBV25-1 and TRBJ1-6; D is uncertain. Trimming stripped 7 bases from V and 5 bases from J, with 9 bases between. Germline values: CDR1 MGHDK, CDR2 SYGVNS. This CDR3 spans 13 amino acids. The DNA of the CDR3 is TGTGCCAGCAATTCACTGGATAATTCACCCCTCCACTTT. Amino acids: CASNSLDNSPLHF.

The J gene is TRBJ1-6, the V gene TRBV9; D remains ambiguous. Germline-derived CDR1 and CDR2 are SGDLS and YYNGEE. The CDR3 is made up of 12 amino acids. Trimming pared 0 bases from V and 7 bases from J, leaving 2 bases between. This chain's CDR3 is CASSVANSPLHF. The DNA for the CDR3 is TGTGCCAGCAGCGTAGCGAATTCACCCCTCCACTTT.

The chain joins TRBV5-1 to TRBJ1-4, with no clear D. V was clipped by 0 bases and J by 8 bases, with 11 bases between them. Germline V gene sequence: CDR1 SGHRS, CDR2 YFSETQ. The CDR3 is 14 residues long. CDR3 protein: CASSLEFGGEKLFF. The CDR3 DNA reads TGCGCCAGCAGCTTGGAATTTGGAGGCGAAAAACTGTTTTTT.

This chain links TRBV27 with TRBJ1-5; D is possibly TRBD1 (5 bases). Trimming removed 7 bases from V and 4 bases from J, with 14 bases in between. Germline lookup yields CDR1 MNHEY and CDR2 SMNVEV (reference sequence). The CDR3 contains 14 residues. The CDR3 nucleotides read TGTGCCAGCACCCTAGGGGCAGAGAATCAGCCCCAGCATTTT. This gives the protein CASTLGAENQPQHF.

The rearrangement uses TRBV11-3 and TRBJ2-1, with 7 bases that match TRBD1. The junction had 10 bases not matched to a gene; V was cut back by 0 bases and J by 8 bases. Germline lookup yields CDR1 SGHNT and CDR2 YENEEA. The CDR3 runs 16 residues. CDR3 DNA: TGTGCCAGCAGCTTAGATTGGGCAGGGGGTACCCATGAGCAGTTCTTC. Translated: CASSLDWAGGTHEQFF.

This clonotype has only one observation. The chain combines TRBV7-3 with TRBJ1-5; D perhaps matches TRBD1 (5 bases). CDR3 length: 15 residues. Per the germline V gene, CDR1 is SGHTA and CDR2 is FQGTGA. The germline V and J ends were trimmed by 7 bases and 5 bases, with 18 bases remaining between them. The CDR3 here is CASTCKGPVDQPQHF. CDR3 in DNA: TGTGCCAGCACTTGCAAGGGGCCTGTAGATCAGCCCCAGCATTTT.

This sequence joins TRBV2 and TRBJ2-3; D is perhaps TRBD1 (6 bases). Between the trimmed V and J ends, which lost 6 bases and 4 bases, there was a span of 20 bases. This CDR3 spans 16 amino acids. Germline assignment: CDR1 SNHLY and CDR2 FYNNEI. The CDR3 sequence is CASSYNGGARPDTQYF. The CDR3, as DNA: TGTGCCAGCAGCTACAATGGGGGCGCACGTCCAGATACGCAGTATTTT.